Below are 6 T cell receptor beta chains sequenced from a single sample in a study of blood T cells in healthy people across ages. A second PCR, run for about 6 to 11 cycles, used a sample-barcoded 5' primer plus a J-beta primer mix. Using its own MiXCR run on the 5' RACE reads, TCRdb lists one record per CDR3 protein. The data contain about 1,400,000 distinct CDR3 sequences, approximately 42% of them singletons. Sequences were obtained from blood. These receptors all come from a woman between 18 and 29 years old in good health.

Details on this clonotype: One end of the junction fails to match germline, which may point to a read error. The V call is TRBV10-1, the J call TRBJ2-5; D might be TRBD2 (6 bases). Germline CDR1 is WNHNN and CDR2 is SYGVQD (reference sequence). This CDR3 is built from 17 residues. The CDR3 DNA sequence: TGCACCAGCAGTGAGTCGACGGATGGAGGGCCTTACAATGAGCAGTACTTC. This encodes CTSSESTDGGPYNEQYF.

V usage is TRBV20-1 and J usage is TRBJ2-4, with 11 nucleotides matching TRBD2. Germline CDR1 is DFQATT and CDR2 is SNEGSKA (reference sequence). The CDR3 is 17 amino acids. V shed 2 bases and J 3 bases; nucleotides not matched to a gene: 9. As DNA, the CDR3 is TGCAGTGCTAGATCATTAGCGGGAGGGGGTGGCAAAAACATTCAGTACTTC. Its translation is CSARSLAGGGGKNIQYF.

This clonotype appeared many times. The chain links TRBV6-6 to TRBJ2-5, with 9 bases fitting TRBD2. Germline loops: CDR1 MNHNY, CDR2 SVGAGI (reference sequence). CDR3 length: 17 amino acids. The V and J ends lost 0 bases and 2 bases, in that order; junction bases with no gene match: 7. CDR3 DNA sequence: TGTGCCAGCAGTTACTCGGCGGGGGGGATTTCTCAAGAGACCCAGTACTTC. This codes for CASSYSAGGISQETQYF.

This rearrangement joins TRBV7-9 to TRBJ1-1; D possibly corresponds to TRBD1 (5 bases). V was trimmed by 5 bases and J by 1 base, leaving 17 bases between them. Germline V gives CDR1 SEHNR, CDR2 FQNEAQ (reference sequence). The CDR3 loop spans 16 amino acids. As DNA, the CDR3 is TGTGCCAGCAGCGCCGGCGGGGGGGTCAAGAACACTGAAGCTTTCTTT. Translation gives CASSAGGGVKNTEAFF.

This chain joins TRBV3-1 and TRBJ1-1; D is perhaps TRBD1 (6 bases). V gave up 8 bases and J gave up 1 base, with 17 bases separating them. Germline V gene data show CDR1 as LGHDT and CDR2 as YNNKEL (reference sequence). This CDR3 is built from 15 residues. CDR3 DNA sequence: TGTGCCAGCCTAAAAGGGGGTGGAGGGAACACTGAAGCTTTCTTT. Protein: CASLKGGGGNTEAFF.

The table lists this clonotype with many counts. The chain has TRBV12-3 or TRBV12-4 and TRBJ2-7, with 7 nucleotides matching TRBD2. V lost 5 bases and J lost 4; bases outside the gene matches: 5. The CDR3 length is 13 residues. CDR3 amino acids: CASSQRDPYEQYF. In DNA, the CDR3 is TGTGCCAGCAGTCAGCGGGACCCTTACGAGCAGTACTTC.